This T cell receptor beta chain was documented in a study of blood T cell repertoires in COVID-19. The overall study: The analysed material was cDNA or gDNA that came from T cells, B-cell-depleted T cells, or PBMCs.

TCRdb's copy holds only in-frame clones and misses some; the assay was immunoSEQ multiplex PCR. The sample records about 55,000 clones, 85% being singletons. V shed 2 bases, J shed 7 bases, and the junction held 1 base outside the gene matches. The germline V gene encodes CDR1 SGHRS and CDR2 YFSETQ. The CDR3 runs 14 residues. This clonotype originated in a human donor in a cohort sampled during active COVID-19. The sequencing input was peripheral blood. The genes are TRBV5-1 and TRBJ2-2, with 11 bases lining up with TRBD2. The CDR3 nucleotides read TGCGCCAGCAGCTTCGGACTAGCGGGCGGGGAGCTGTTTTTT. This translates into CASSFGLAGGELFF.